Listed here is a single TCR beta chain. Per the study methods: Amplification with reference gene primers provided the estimates of nucleated cell counts. Here immunoSEQ multiplex PCR was the method, and the copy in TCRdb shows in-frame clones only, minus some. The V and J calls and clone size were taken over from that table, and D and trimming were inferred from the DNA. The data show 200,000 or so clones, about 85% seen once. The data stem from a study of blood T cell repertoires in COVID-19. Across the study: Sites across the United States, Italy and Spain contributed samples from acute and convalescent COVID-19. PBMCs, B-cell-depleted T cells, or T cells were the source of the cDNA or gDNA that made up the material.

The V segment lost 5 bases and the J segment 1 base; nucleotides outside the gene matches: 4. The CDR3 consists of 15 residues. Germline V lookup: CDR1 WSHSY, CDR2 SAAADI. This chain uses TRBV10-2 with TRBJ2-2; TRBD2 agrees at 7 bases. Sequencing was carried out using peripheral blood. The receptor was isolated from a man between 70 and 80 years old with active or convalescent COVID-19. In DNA, the CDR3 is TGCGCCAGCAGTAGGCTAGCGGAGAACACCGGGGAGCTGTTTTTT. This codes for CASSRLAENTGELFF.